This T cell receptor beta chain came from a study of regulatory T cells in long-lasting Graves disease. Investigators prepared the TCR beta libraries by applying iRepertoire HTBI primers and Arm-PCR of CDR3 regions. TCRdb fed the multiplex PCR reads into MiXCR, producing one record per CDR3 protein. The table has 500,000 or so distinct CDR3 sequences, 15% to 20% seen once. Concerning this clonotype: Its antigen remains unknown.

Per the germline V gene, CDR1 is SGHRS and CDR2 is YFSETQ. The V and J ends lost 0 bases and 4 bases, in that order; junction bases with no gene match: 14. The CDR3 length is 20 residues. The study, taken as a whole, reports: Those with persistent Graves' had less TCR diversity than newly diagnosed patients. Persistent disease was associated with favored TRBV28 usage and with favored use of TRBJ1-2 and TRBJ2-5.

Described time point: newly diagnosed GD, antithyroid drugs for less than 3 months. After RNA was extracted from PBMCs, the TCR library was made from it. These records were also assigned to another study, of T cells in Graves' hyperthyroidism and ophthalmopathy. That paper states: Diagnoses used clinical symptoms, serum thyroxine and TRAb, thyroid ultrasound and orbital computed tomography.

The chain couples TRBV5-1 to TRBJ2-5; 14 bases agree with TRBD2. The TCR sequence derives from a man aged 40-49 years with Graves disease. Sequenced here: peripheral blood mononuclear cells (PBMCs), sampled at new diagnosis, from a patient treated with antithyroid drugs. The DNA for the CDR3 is TGCGCCAGCAGCTTGGACCCCGGAATGAGACTAGCGGGAGGGAGAGAGACCCAGTACTTC. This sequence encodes CASSLDPGMRLAGGRETQYF.